Each of the 27 T cell receptor beta chains below was sequenced from the same sample in a study of shared clonotypes between healthy human individuals. Libraries were prepared by immunoSEQ multiplex PCR; TCRdb keeps only in-frame clonotypes and omits some of them. The profile covers about 980,000 clones, with over 75% appearing a single time and over 1.3% taken by the ten largest. Material: memory CD4+ T cells sorted from blood. Subset described: CD45RA-negative fraction. The receptors stem from a young man in good health.

The V gene is TRBV7-9, the J gene TRBJ2-3; the match to TRBD2 covers 8 bases. CDR3 length equals 13 residues. The junction had 2 bases not matched to a gene; V was cut back by 1 base and J by 8 bases. Germline loops: CDR1 SEHNR, CDR2 FQNEAQ (reference sequence). CDR3 sequence: CASSLGLAGTQYF. CDR3 sequence (DNA): TGTGCCAGCAGCTTAGGGCTAGCGGGTACGCAGTATTTT.

The rearrangement joins TRBV19 to TRBJ2-5; 12 bases fit TRBD2. Germline lookup yields CDR1 LNHDA and CDR2 SQIVND (reference sequence). CDR3 length: 15 residues. J lost 2 bases, V lost 6 bases, and 4 bases had no gene match. CDR3 region: CASSVLAGGQETQYF. The CDR3 bases are TGTGCCAGTAGCGTTCTAGCGGGGGGGCAAGAGACCCAGTACTTC.

This clone showed up just once. The CDR3 spells CASSLGTSGRQFF. CDR3 bases: TGTGCCAGCAGCCTCGGGACTAGCGGGAGGCAGTTCTTC. The V call is TRBV2, the J call TRBJ2-1; 14 bases match TRBD2. CDR1 is SNHLY, CDR2 FYNNEI, per germline. The CDR3 contains 13 residues. J was trimmed by 12 bases and V by 6 bases; bases with no gene match: 4.

This chain joins TRBV5-1 and TRBJ2-7; tentative D call: TRBD1 (6 bases). Germline lookup yields CDR1 SGHRS and CDR2 YFSETQ. The germline V and J ends were trimmed by 0 bases and 9 bases, with 19 bases remaining between them. This CDR3 spans 15 amino acids. The CDR3 DNA reads as TGCGCCAGCAGCTTGGAGTACAGGGAAGACGGTGGGCAGTACTTC. It encodes CASSLEYREDGGQYF. Full variable domain (rest looked up from reference TRBV5-1 and TRBJ2-7): KAGVTQTPRYLIKTRGQQVTLSCSPISGHRSVSWYQQTPGQGLQFLFEYFSETQRNKGNFPGRFSGRQFSNSRSEMNVSTLELGDSALYLCASSLEYREDGGQYFGPGTRLTVT.

This clone was observed a few times. V usage is TRBV7-2 and J usage is TRBJ2-5, with 9 bases aligning to TRBD1. The J segment lost 7 bases and the V segment lost 2 bases, leaving 5 bases of the junction unmatched. The CDR3 runs 14 residues. Germline V gene sequence: CDR1 SGHTA, CDR2 FQGNSA. CDR3 DNA sequence: TGTGCCAGCAGCTTACGACAGGGGGTCGTGACCCAGTACTTC. Translating it yields CASSLRQGVVTQYF.

The chain couples TRBV6-1 to TRBJ1-5; D is perhaps TRBD1 (5 bases). The V gene's germline CDR1 is MNHNS and CDR2 SASEGT. The length of the CDR3 is 16 residues. Trimming took 4 bases from V and 1 from J, leaving 14 bases between them. The chain's CDR3 is CASSGSGGFSNQPQHF. As DNA, the CDR3 is TGTGCCAGCAGTGGATCGGGGGGATTCAGCAATCAGCCCCAGCATTTT.

V and J are TRBV6-6 and TRBJ1-2; 11 nucleotides align to TRBD1. Germline CDR1 is MNHNY and CDR2 is SVGAGI (reference sequence). This CDR3 is 15 amino acids long. Trimming took 2 bases from V and 2 from J; bases not matched to a gene: 1. The CDR3: CASSYGTGGNYGYTF. CDR3 nucleotide sequence: TGTGCCAGCAGTTACGGGACAGGGGGGAACTATGGCTACACCTTC.

This clone has only a few counts. The chain joins TRBV5-4 to TRBJ1-1, with D hard to call. Germline V gene sequence: CDR1 SGHNT, CDR2 YYREEE (reference sequence). The CDR3 extends over 15 amino acids. Deletions cut 0 bases from V and 1 base from J, with 10 bases between. The CDR3: CASSLEVGRNTEAFF. The CDR3 DNA sequence: TGTGCCAGCAGCTTGGAGGTCGGACGGAACACTGAAGCTTTCTTT.

The chain joins TRBV28 to TRBJ2-5; 7 bases line up with TRBD2. The germline V gene encodes CDR1 MDHEN and CDR2 SYDVKM. Losses at the gene ends were 3 bases for V and 1 base for J; bases not matched to a gene: 5. The length of the CDR3 is 15 residues. The DNA for the CDR3 is TGTGCCAGCAGTTTCGGAGCGGGGCCCCAAGAGACCCAGTACTTC. Protein sequence: CASSFGAGPQETQYF.

The chain uses TRBV5-4 and TRBJ2-5; 9 bases are shared with TRBD1. With V trimmed by 3 bases and J by 4 bases, 4 bases remained unmatched. Germline V CDR1 and CDR2: SGHNT, YYREEE (reference sequence). The CDR3 consists of 14 residues. CDR3 loop: CASSWDRAGETQYF. The CDR3 DNA is TGTGCCAGCAGCTGGGACAGGGCGGGAGAGACCCAGTACTTC.

The V call is TRBV21-1, the J call TRBJ2-7. TRBV21-1 is described as a pseudogene. The CDR3 is 16 residues long. This chain's CDR3 is CASSSPKWVGNYEQYF. The CDR3, as DNA: TGTGCCAGCAGCTCACCAAAATGGGTGGGTAACTACGAGCAGTACTTC.

About this clone itself: This sample includes further DNA sequences coding for the same CDR3. V usage is TRBV5-1 and J usage is TRBJ1-3, with D possibly being TRBD1 (5 bases). V lost 1 base to trimming and J lost 4 bases, with 6 bases between them. Germline lookup yields CDR1 SGHRS and CDR2 YFSETQ. The CDR3 sequence is 13 residues long. For the CDR3, the DNA is TGCGCCAGCAGCTTGCAGGGAGGAAACACCATATATTTT. Residues: CASSLQGGNTIYF.

The chain couples TRBV28 to TRBJ2-5; 10 bases align to TRBD1. Germline CDR1 MDHEN, CDR2 SYDVKM. This CDR3 contains 13 residues. Losses at the gene ends were 6 bases for V and 4 bases for J; bases not matched to a gene: 2. The chain's CDR3 is CASSRDRGETQYF. DNA for the CDR3: TGTGCCAGCAGCAGGGACAGGGGAGAGACCCAGTACTTC.

The V and J genes are TRBV28 and TRBJ1-1; D not certain. Trimming removed 6 bases from V and 1 base from J, with 15 bases in between. CDR1 is MDHEN, CDR2 SYDVKM, per germline. This CDR3 has 15 residues. CDR3 residues: CASSHGITENTEAFF. CDR3 in DNA: TGTGCCAGCAGCCATGGTATCACAGAGAACACTGAAGCTTTCTTT. The whole variable domain, remainder taken from reference TRBV28 and TRBJ1-1, is DVKVTQSSRYLVKRTGEKVFLECVQDMDHENMFWYRQDPGLGLRLIYFSYDVKMKEKGDIPEGYSVSREKKERFSLILESASTNQTSMYLCASSHGITENTEAFFGQGTRLTVV.

CDR3 in DNA: TGCGCCAGCAGCCAAGCTAGTCTCGACACCGGGGAGCTGTTTTTT. Residues: CASSQASLDTGELFF. The chain uses TRBV4-1 and TRBJ2-2, with D unresolved. The CDR3 covers 15 residues. The germline V gene encodes CDR1 MGHRA and CDR2 YSYEKL. Trimming took off 1 base at V and 3 bases at J, with 9 bases between the two ends.

The V gene is TRBV11-2, the J gene TRBJ2-3, with 9 nucleotides matching TRBD1. J lost 1 base, V lost 5 bases, and 4 bases had no gene match. This CDR3 has 15 residues. Germline assignment: CDR1 SGHAT and CDR2 FQNNGV. The CDR3 coding sequence is TGTGCCAGCAGCCCGGGACAGGGACGCACAGATACGCAGTATTTT. Its translation: CASSPGQGRTDTQYF.

The chain combines TRBV6-5 with TRBJ1-1; no clear D gene. Trimming took 5 bases from V and 0 from J, leaving 10 bases between them. This CDR3 has 14 amino acids. From germline, CDR1 is MNHEY and CDR2 SVGAGI. CDR3 sequence: CASSPPGMNTEAFF. CDR3 nucleotide sequence: TGTGCCAGCAGTCCCCCGGGGATGAACACTGAAGCTTTCTTT.

The chain couples TRBV4-1 to TRBJ2-3, with 14 positions matching TRBD2. The germline V gene has CDR1 MGHRA and CDR2 YSYEKL. CDR3 length: 19 residues. V was clipped by 1 base and J by 3 bases; unmatched bases: 9. The CDR3 sequence: CASSQGGLAGVFGTDTQYF. CDR3 coding DNA: TGCGCCAGCAGCCAAGGGGGACTAGCGGGAGTTTTCGGGACAGATACGCAGTATTTT.

This chain joins TRBV7-2 and TRBJ2-1; TRBD2 aligns across 13 bases. The CDR3 length is 15 residues. CDR1 is SGHTA and CDR2 is FQGNSA in the germline V gene. The junction had 8 bases not matched to a gene; V was cut back by 4 bases and J by 11 bases. The CDR3 DNA reads as TGTGCCAGCAGCTCCAGTACTAGCGGGAGGGCCAAGCAGTTCTTC. It is translated as CASSSSTSGRAKQFF.

A word on this clone: This may be a read error: a much more frequent sequence differs by one nucleotide. This same CDR3 is encoded by further DNA sequences in the sample. The V and J genes are TRBV11-3 and TRBJ1-4; D remains unclear. Germline CDR1 and CDR2: SGHNT and YENEEA. The CDR3 length is 18 residues. Trimming stripped 1 base from V and 0 bases from J, with 15 bases between. The CDR3 region has the DNA TGTGCCAGCAGCTTAGTAAGTCCGCTAAAGACAACTAATGAAAAACTGTTTTTT. It codes for CASSLVSPLKTTNEKLFF. Based on the CDR3 plus reference TRBV11-3 and TRBJ1-4, the full variable domain is EAGVVQSPRYKIIEKKQPVAFWCNPISGHNTLYWYLQNLGQGPELLIRYENEEAVDDSQLPKDRFSAERLKGVDSTLKIQPAELGDSAVYLCASSLVSPLKTTNEKLFFGSGTQLSVL.

The table lists this clone with many counts. This chain connects TRBV2 to TRBJ1-4, with D unclear. Trimming pared 2 bases from V and 2 bases from J, leaving 12 bases between. The CDR3 is made up of 16 amino acids. Germline values: CDR1 SNHLY, CDR2 FYNNEI. CDR3 bases: TGTGCCAGCAGTGAAAGCTGGGGAGGGACTAATGAAAAACTGTTTTTT. Its protein is CASSESWGGTNEKLFF.

The CDR3 loop reads CASSSEPGANTEAFF. CDR3 nucleotides: TGTGCCAGCAGCTCAGAACCCGGGGCGAACACTGAAGCTTTCTTT. The rearrangement links TRBV7-3 to TRBJ1-1; possibly TRBD1 for D (5 bases). There are 15 residues in the CDR3. The germline V gene encodes CDR1 SGHTA and CDR2 FQGTGA. Trimming stripped 4 bases from V and 1 base from J, with 13 bases between.

This clone was observed a single time. J is TRBJ1-1 and V is TRBV7-2, with 12 bases lining up with TRBD1. CDR3 length: 16 amino acids. With V trimmed by 5 bases and J by 5 bases, 9 bases remained unmatched. Germline CDR1 and CDR2: SGHTA and FQGNSA. For the CDR3, the DNA is TGTGCCAGCAGCCCGGGACAGGGGGCTAGATATACTGAAGCTTTCTTT. Translation gives CASSPGQGARYTEAFF.

The chain is built from TRBV4-2 and TRBJ1-1, with D possibly matching TRBD1 (6 bases). This CDR3 comprises 15 residues. Germline V gives CDR1 LGHNA, CDR2 YNFKEQ. Trimming stripped 1 base from V and 3 bases from J, with 12 bases between. The CDR3 region is CASSQGVQGHTEAFF. For the CDR3, the DNA is TGTGCCAGCAGCCAAGGAGTACAGGGCCACACTGAAGCTTTCTTT.

This chain uses TRBV5-1 with TRBJ2-3, with D possibly being TRBD2 (6 bases). Germline CDR1 SGHRS, CDR2 YFSETQ. The V gene lost 5 bases and the J gene lost 0 bases, with 19 bases spanning the gap. CDR3 size: 17 residues. Here the CDR3 DNA reads TGCGCCAGCAGTCGGATTCAGGGCGGGGCTAGCACAGATACGCAGTATTTT. Its translation: CASSRIQGGASTDTQYF.

This rearrangement joins TRBV10-3 to TRBJ1-2, with D possibly matching TRBD1 (5 bases). CDR3 length: 14 amino acids. V gave up 8 bases and J gave up 2 bases, with 15 bases separating them. Per the germline V gene, CDR1 is ENHRY and CDR2 is SYGVKD. The CDR3 DNA reads as TGTGCCATCCAAGGTGGGGGTTCCAACTATGGCTACACCTTC. As protein: CAIQGGGSNYGYTF.

CDR3 sequence: CASSRGTSGSTQYF. The DNA of the CDR3 is TGTGCCAGCAGTCGTGGGACTAGCGGGAGCACGCAGTATTTT. The J gene is TRBJ2-3, the V gene TRBV7-9; 14 bases match TRBD2. The CDR3 is made up of 14 amino acids. The J segment lost 9 bases and the V segment lost 6 bases, leaving 5 bases of the junction unmatched. Germline loops: CDR1 SEHNR, CDR2 FQNEAQ (reference sequence).